The sequence of this T cell receptor beta chain was determined in a study of regulatory T cells in long-lasting Graves disease. Study observations and caveats: Owing to a sample size that was small, accuracy may have been reduced.

Time point here: newly diagnosed GD, antithyroid drugs for less than 3 months. The TCR library was made from RNA that had been extracted from PBMCs in TRIzol. This clonotype has a handful of counts. Its antigen is unknown. Arm-PCR of CDR3 regions and iRepertoire HTBI primers were used to build TCR beta libraries. TCRdb recomputed calls from the multiplex PCR reads with MiXCR, one row per CDR3 protein. The sample comprises about 440,000 distinct CDR3 sequences, more than 13% of which are singletons, and over 15% rests with the top ten. These same data were also listed under a study on T cells in Graves' hyperthyroidism and ophthalmopathy.

The TCR was taken from a woman aged 30 to 39 with Graves disease. Sequencing was performed on peripheral blood mononuclear cells (PBMCs), taken at new diagnosis, from a patient treated with antithyroid drugs.

Here the CDR3 reads CATSRDPLGQGYNEQFF. The CDR3 DNA is TGTGCCACCAGCAGAGACCCCTTGGGACAGGGCTACAATGAGCAGTTCTTC. V usage is TRBV15 and J usage is TRBJ2-1; 9 bases map to TRBD1. The CDR3 is 17 residues long. Trimming took 0 bases from V and 3 from J; bases not matched to a gene: 6. Germline V CDR1 and CDR2: LNHNV, YYDKDF (reference sequence).